A selection of T cell receptor beta chains follows, all from one sample in a study of cytomegalovirus exposure and HLA in healthy donors. Using immunoSEQ multiplex PCR, the repertoire was profiled, and TCRdb retains in-frame clones only, with some absent. Among about 130,000 clones listed, around 83% were seen once. The sequencing input was PBMCs. These receptor sequences come from a human donor in good health. CDR3s include the opening cysteine and the closing phenylalanine or tryptophan. The order of the fields is D gene, clone size, J gene, V gene, CDR3 protein, CDR3 DNA. A D gene is named only where the DNA matches it firmly. Size values are once, few and many counts, or a class for expanded clones, and some rows have none.

.,once,TRBJ2-7,TRBV2,CASRDDGSSYEQYF,TGTGCCAGCAGGGACGACGGGAGCTCCTACGAGCAGTACTTC
.,.,TRBJ2-3,TRBV5-1,CASKFGAGTASTDTQYF,TGCGCCAGCAAATTTGGGGCAGGCACAGCTAGCACAGATACGCAGTATTTT
TRBD1,.,TRBJ1-1,TRBV6-6,CASSTEGAYTEAFF,TGTGCCAGCAGTACCGAGGGGGCCTACACTGAAGCTTTCTTT
.,.,TRBJ1-5,TRBV5-6,CASSTAGGLNQPQHF,TGTGCCAGCAGCACGGCGGGGGGCCTCAATCAGCCCCAGCATTTT
.,.,TRBJ2-7,TRBV6-1,CASGQSAEQYF,TGTGCCAGCGGACAGTCAGCCGAGCAGTACTTC
TRBD2,once,TRBJ2-2,TRBV10-1,CASSEPKEGGGVTGELFF,TGCGCCAGCAGTGAGCCTAAAGAGGGCGGGGGGGTCACCGGGGAGCTGTTTTTT
.,.,TRBJ1-6,TRBV9,CASSAPGGLVSPLHF,TGTGCCAGCAGCGCCCCGGGGGGGTTGGTTTCACCCCTCCACTTT
.,.,TRBJ1-4,TRBV6-1,CASSELTMPGGEKLFF,TGTGCCAGCAGTGAATTAACGATGCCTGGAGGTGAAAAACTGTTTTTT
.,.,TRBJ1-4,TRBV7-9,CASSLLLSSEKLFF,TGTGCCAGCAGCTTATTACTATCTAGTGAAAAACTGTTTTTT
.,once,TRBJ2-3,TRBV5-1,CASSWSGVTQYF,TGCGCCAGCAGCTGGTCGGGGGTTACGCAGTATTTT
.,.,TRBJ2-7,TRBV25-1,CASSERYSYEQYF,TGTGCCAGCAGTGAGCGTTACAGCTACGAGCAGTACTTC
TRBD1,.,TRBJ2-7,TRBV5-6,CASSLRQGGYEQYF,TGTGCCAGCAGCTTAAGACAGGGGGGCTACGAGCAGTACTTC
.,.,TRBJ2-7,TRBV14,CASSQGFGGLSYEQYF,TGTGCCAGCAGCCAAGGATTCGGGGGACTCAGCTACGAGCAGTACTTC
TRBD2,.,TRBJ2-5,TRBV4-2,CASSYLAGGPGVQETQYF,TGTGCCAGCAGCTACCTAGCGGGGGGGCCAGGGGTCCAAGAGACCCAGTACTTC
.,.,TRBJ2-1,TRBV4-2,CASSPPHYNEQFF,TGTGCCAGCAGCCCCCCCCACTACAATGAGCAGTTCTTC
.,.,TRBJ1-4,TRBV11-2,CASSPNYRAQNEKLFF,TGTGCCAGCAGTCCAAACTACAGGGCCCAAAATGAAAAACTGTTTTTT
TRBD1,.,TRBJ2-7,TRBV7-9,CASRMGTANPYEQYF,TGTGCCAGCAGAATGGGGACAGCAAATCCCTACGAGCAGTACTTC
TRBD1,.,TRBJ1-1,TRBV2,CASTGTGVVVEAFF,TGTGCCAGCACCGGGACAGGGGTCGTAGTGGAAGCTTTCTTT